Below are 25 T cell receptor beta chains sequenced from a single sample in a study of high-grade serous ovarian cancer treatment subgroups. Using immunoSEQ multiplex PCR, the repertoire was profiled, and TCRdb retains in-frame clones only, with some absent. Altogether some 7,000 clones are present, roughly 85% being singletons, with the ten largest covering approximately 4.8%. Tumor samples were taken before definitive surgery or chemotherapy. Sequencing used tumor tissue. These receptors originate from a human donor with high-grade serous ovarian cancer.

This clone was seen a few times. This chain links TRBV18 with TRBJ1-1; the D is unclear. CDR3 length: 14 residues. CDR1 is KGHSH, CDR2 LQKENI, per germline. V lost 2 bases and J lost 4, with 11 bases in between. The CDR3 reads CASSPVSEGTEAFF. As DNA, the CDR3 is TGTGCCAGCTCACCAGTCTCGGAAGGCACTGAAGCTTTCTTT. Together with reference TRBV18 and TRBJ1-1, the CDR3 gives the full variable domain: NAGVMQNPRHLVRRRGQEARLRCSPMKGHSHVYWYRQLPEEGLKFMVYLQKENIIDESGMPKERFSAEFPKEGPSILRIQQVVRGDSAAYFCASSPVSEGTEAFFGQGTRLTVV.

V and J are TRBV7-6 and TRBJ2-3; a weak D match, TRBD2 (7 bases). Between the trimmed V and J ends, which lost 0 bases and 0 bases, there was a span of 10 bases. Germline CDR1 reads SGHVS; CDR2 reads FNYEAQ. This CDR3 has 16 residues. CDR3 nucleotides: TGTGCCAGCAGCTTAGCGGAGGGGGGGAGCACAGATACGCAGTATTTT. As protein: CASSLAEGGSTDTQYF.

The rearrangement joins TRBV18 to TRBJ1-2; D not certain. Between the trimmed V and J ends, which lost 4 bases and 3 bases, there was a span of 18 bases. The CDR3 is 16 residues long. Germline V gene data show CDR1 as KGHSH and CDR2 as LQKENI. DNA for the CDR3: TGTGCCAGCTCACAGACTACTCGGGGTATCGACTATGGCTACACCTTC. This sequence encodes CASSQTTRGIDYGYTF.

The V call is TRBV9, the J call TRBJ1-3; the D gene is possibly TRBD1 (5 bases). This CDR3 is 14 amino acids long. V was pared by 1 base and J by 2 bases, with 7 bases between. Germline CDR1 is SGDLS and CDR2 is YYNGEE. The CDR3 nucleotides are TGTGCCAGCAGCGTAACGGGGCCTGGAAACACCATATATTTT. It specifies CASSVTGPGNTIYF.

CDR3 bases: TGTGCCAGCAGCGTAGGAGACGGTGATTCACCCCTCCACTTT. Translation gives CASSVGDGDSPLHF. The V gene is TRBV9, the J gene TRBJ1-6; no firm D call. The CDR3 runs 14 residues. The germline V and J ends were trimmed by 0 bases and 8 bases, with 9 bases remaining between them. Germline V gives CDR1 SGDLS, CDR2 YYNGEE.

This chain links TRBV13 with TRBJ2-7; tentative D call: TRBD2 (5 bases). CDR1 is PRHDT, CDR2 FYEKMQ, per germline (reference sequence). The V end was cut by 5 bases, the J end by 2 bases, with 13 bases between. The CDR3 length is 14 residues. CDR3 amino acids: CASSPPLAAYEQYF. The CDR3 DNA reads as TGTGCCAGCAGCCCCCCCCTAGCCGCCTACGAGCAGTACTTC.

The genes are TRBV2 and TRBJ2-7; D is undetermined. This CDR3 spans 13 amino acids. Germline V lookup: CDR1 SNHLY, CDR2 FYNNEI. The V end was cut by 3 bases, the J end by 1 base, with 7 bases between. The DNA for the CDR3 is TGTGCCAGCAGTGATGGAAGGTCCTACGAGCAGTACTTC. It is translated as CASSDGRSYEQYF. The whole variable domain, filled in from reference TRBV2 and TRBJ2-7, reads EPEVTQTPSHQVTQMGQEVILRCVPISNHLYFYWYRQILGQKVEFLVSFYNNEISEKSEIFDDQFSVERPDGSNFTLKIRSTKLEDSAMYFCASSDGRSYEQYFGPGTRLTVT.

The CDR3 region has the DNA TGCGCCAGCAGCTTGGGCGGGATAGAAAATCAGCCCCAGCATTTT. It is translated as CASSLGGIENQPQHF. The chain is built from TRBV5-1 and TRBJ1-5; D is unresolved. This CDR3 contains 15 residues. Germline V lookup: CDR1 SGHRS, CDR2 YFSETQ. Trimming took 0 bases from V and 4 from J, leaving 11 bases between them. The whole variable domain, filled in from reference TRBV5-1 and TRBJ1-5, reads KAGVTQTPRYLIKTRGQQVTLSCSPISGHRSVSWYQQTPGQGLQFLFEYFSETQRNKGNFPGRFSGRQFSNSRSEMNVSTLELGDSALYLCASSLGGIENQPQHFGDGTRLSIL.

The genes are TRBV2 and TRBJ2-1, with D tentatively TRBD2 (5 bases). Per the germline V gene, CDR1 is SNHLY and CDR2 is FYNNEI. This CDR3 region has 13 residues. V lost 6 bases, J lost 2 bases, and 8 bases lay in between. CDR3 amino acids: CASRGLAYNEQFF. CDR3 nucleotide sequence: TGTGCCAGCAGAGGACTGGCCTACAATGAGCAGTTCTTC.

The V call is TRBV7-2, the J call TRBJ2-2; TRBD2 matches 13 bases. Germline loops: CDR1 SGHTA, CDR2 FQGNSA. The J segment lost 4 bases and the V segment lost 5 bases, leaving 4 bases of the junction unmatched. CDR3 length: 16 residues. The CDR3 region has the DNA TGTGCCAGCAGCCAAGGACTAGCGGGGGCCACCGGGGAGCTGTTTTTT. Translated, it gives CASSQGLAGATGELFF. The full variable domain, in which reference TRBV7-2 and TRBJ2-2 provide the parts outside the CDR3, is GAGVSQSPSNKVTEKGKDVELRCDPISGHTALYWYRQSLGQGLEFLIYFQGNSAPDKSGLPSDRFSAERTGGSVSTLTIQRTQQEDSAVYLCASSQGLAGATGELFFGEGSRLTVL.

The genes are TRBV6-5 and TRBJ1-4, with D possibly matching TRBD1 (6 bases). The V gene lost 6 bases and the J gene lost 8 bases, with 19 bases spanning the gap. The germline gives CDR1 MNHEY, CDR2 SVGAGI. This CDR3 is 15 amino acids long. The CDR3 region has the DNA TGTGCCAGCAGCACAGGGCTATCGGTGGGGGAAAAACTGTTTTTT. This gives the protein CASSTGLSVGEKLFF.

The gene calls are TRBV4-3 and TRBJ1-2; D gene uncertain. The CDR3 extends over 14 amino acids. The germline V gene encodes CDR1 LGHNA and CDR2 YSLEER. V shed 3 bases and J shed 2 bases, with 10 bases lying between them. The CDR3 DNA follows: TGCGCCAGCAGCCACGGCAGAAACAACTATGGCTACACCTTC. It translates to CASSHGRNNYGYTF.

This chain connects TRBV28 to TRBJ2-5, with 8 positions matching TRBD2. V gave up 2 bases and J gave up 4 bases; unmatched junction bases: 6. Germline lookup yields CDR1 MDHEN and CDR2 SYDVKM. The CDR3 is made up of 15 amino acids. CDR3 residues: CASSLPGGQSETQYF. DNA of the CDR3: TGTGCCAGCAGTTTACCGGGGGGGCAATCAGAGACCCAGTACTTC. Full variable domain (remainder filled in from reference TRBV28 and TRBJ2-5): DVKVTQSSRYLVKRTGEKVFLECVQDMDHENMFWYRQDPGLGLRLIYFSYDVKMKEKGDIPEGYSVSREKKERFSLILESASTNQTSMYLCASSLPGGQSETQYFGPGTRLLVL.

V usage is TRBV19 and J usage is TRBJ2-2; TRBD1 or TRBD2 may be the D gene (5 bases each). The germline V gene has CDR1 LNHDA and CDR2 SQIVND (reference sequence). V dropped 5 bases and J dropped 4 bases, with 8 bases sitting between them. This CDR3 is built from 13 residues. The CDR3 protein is CASSWGITGELFF. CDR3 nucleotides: TGTGCCAGTAGTTGGGGGATCACCGGGGAGCTGTTTTTT.

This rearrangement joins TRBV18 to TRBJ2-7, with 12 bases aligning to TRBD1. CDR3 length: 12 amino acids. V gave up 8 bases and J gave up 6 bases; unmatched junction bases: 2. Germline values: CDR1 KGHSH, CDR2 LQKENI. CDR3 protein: CASTGQGAEQYF. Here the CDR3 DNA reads TGTGCCAGCACGGGACAGGGGGCCGAGCAGTACTTC.

CDR3 sequence: CASSFTSLINEQFF. The CDR3 DNA is TGTGCCAGCAGCTTTACTAGCCTAATAAATGAGCAGTTCTTC. The V and J genes are TRBV7-2 and TRBJ2-1, with TRBD2 as a possible D gene (6 bases). Germline CDR1 SGHTA, CDR2 FQGNSA. V was shortened by 3 bases and J by 7 bases, with 13 bases between the two germline ends. CDR3 size: 14 residues.

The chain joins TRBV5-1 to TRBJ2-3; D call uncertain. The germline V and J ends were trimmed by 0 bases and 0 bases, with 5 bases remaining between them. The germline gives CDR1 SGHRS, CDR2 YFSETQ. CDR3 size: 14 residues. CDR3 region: CASSLEGSTDTQYF. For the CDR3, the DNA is TGCGCCAGCAGCTTGGAGGGCAGCACAGATACGCAGTATTTT.

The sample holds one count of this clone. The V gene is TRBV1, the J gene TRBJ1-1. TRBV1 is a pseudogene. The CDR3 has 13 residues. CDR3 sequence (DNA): TGCACCCGTCGGTCACCTCGGGGGGGGGAAGCTTTCTTT. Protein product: CTRRSPRGGEAFF.

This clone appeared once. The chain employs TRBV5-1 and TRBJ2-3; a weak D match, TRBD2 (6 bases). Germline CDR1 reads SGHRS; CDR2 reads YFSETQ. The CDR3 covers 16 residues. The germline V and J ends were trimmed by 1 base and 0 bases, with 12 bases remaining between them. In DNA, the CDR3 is TGCGCCAGCAGCTTGCTGGGGGGTCTAAGCACAGATACGCAGTATTTT. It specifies CASSLLGGLSTDTQYF.

CDR3 DNA sequence: TGTGCCAGCAGTTTATCCCAGAATTGGGGTTACGAGCAGTACTTC. This encodes CASSLSQNWGYEQYF. The genes are TRBV27 and TRBJ2-7; D is uncertain. The CDR3 consists of 15 residues. Deletions cut 0 bases from V and 4 bases from J, with 13 bases between. Looked up from germline, CDR1 is MNHEY and CDR2 is SMNVEV (reference sequence).

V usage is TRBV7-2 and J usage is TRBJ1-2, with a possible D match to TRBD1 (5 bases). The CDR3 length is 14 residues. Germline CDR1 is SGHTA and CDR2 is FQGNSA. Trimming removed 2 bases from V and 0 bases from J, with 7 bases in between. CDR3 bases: TGTGCCAGCAGCTTACAGGGAGCTAACTATGGCTACACCTTC. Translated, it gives CASSLQGANYGYTF.

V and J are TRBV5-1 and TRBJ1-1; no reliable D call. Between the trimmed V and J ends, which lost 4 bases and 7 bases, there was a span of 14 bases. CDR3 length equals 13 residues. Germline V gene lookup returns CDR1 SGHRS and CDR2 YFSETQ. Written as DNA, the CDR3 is TGCGCCAGCAGCCTCCTGGGGAACTTTGAAGCTTTCTTT. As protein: CASSLLGNFEAFF.

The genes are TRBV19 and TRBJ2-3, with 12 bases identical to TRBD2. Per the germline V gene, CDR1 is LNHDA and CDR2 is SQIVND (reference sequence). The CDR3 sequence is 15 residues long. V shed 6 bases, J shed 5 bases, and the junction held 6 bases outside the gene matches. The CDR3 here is CASSRTSGAGDTQYF. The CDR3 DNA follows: TGTGCCAGTAGCCGGACTAGCGGGGCTGGAGATACGCAGTATTTT.

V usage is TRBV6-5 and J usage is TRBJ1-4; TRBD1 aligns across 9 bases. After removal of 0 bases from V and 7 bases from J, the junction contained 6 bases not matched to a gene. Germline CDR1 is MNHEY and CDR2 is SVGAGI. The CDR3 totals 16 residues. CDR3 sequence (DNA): TGTGCCAGCAGTTACTCGGGCGTACAGGGGGCTGAAAAACTGTTTTTT. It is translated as CASSYSGVQGAEKLFF.

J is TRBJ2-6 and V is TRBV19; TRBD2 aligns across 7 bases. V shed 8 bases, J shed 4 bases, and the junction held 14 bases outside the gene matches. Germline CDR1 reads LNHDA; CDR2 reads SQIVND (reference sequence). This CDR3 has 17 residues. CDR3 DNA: TGTGCCAGTCTGTCTGGGGGGGGATTCATCGGGGCCAACGTCCTGACTTTC. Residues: CASLSGGGFIGANVLTF.